One and the same sample provided the 27 T cell receptor beta chains below, sequenced in a study of response to subunit inactivated influenza vaccine. A single record per CDR3 protein comes from TCRdb applying MiXCR to the RT-PCR reads. The sample has about 830,000 distinct CDR3 sequences; around 18% are singletons. The material sequenced was PBMCs from blood, taken 4 to 6 days after vaccination. Receptor source: a man aged 50 or older who received an inactivated influenza vaccine.

In its sample, this clonotype was seen a few times. V gene TRBV11-2 combines with J gene TRBJ2-5; 10 bases are a match to TRBD2. V dropped 5 bases and J dropped 3; count of bases not matched to a gene: 6. CDR1 and CDR2 from the germline V gene are SGHAT and FQNNGV. The CDR3 totals 15 residues. CDR3 nucleotide sequence: TGTGCCAGCAGCCTGAGCGGGGGGGCGAAAGAGACCCAGTACTTC. Translating it yields CASSLSGGAKETQYF.

DNA for the CDR3: TGTGCCAGTAGTCTTATAGCGGGAGGGGTCTACAATGAGCAGTTCTTC. Its translation is CASSLIAGGVYNEQFF. The rearrangement uses TRBV19 and TRBJ2-1; TRBD2 matches 11 bases. The germline V gene encodes CDR1 LNHDA and CDR2 SQIVND (reference sequence). This CDR3 is built from 16 residues. V shed 5 bases, J shed 3 bases, and the junction held 6 bases outside the gene matches.

The sample holds a few counts of this clonotype. This chain links TRBV7-9 with TRBJ2-3; 7 nucleotides line up with TRBD1. The length of the CDR3 is 14 residues. V dropped 5 bases and J dropped 2; count of bases not matched to a gene: 4. Germline CDR1 is SEHNR and CDR2 is FQNEAQ (reference sequence). In DNA form, the CDR3 reads TGTGCCAGCAGCCTGACAGGGCACACAGATACGCAGTATTTT. The encoded protein is CASSLTGHTDTQYF.

The CDR3 loop reads CASSMTGSSSDTQYF. The CDR3 DNA reads TGCGCCAGCAGCATGACAGGGTCCAGTTCTGATACGCAGTATTTT. J is TRBJ2-3 and V is TRBV5-1; 7 nucleotides align to TRBD1. Germline V CDR1 and CDR2: SGHRS, YFSETQ. V shed 4 bases and J 6 bases; nucleotides not matched to a gene: 11. The CDR3 is made up of 15 amino acids.

V usage is TRBV5-6 and J usage is TRBJ2-7; TRBD1 is a possible D gene (6 bases). With 3 bases removed from V and 3 bases from J, the gap between germline ends came to 16 bases. The CDR3 has 15 amino acids. CDR1 and CDR2 (germline): SGHDT, YYEEEE. CDR3 amino acids: CASSSYVARGYEQYF. The DNA of the CDR3 is TGTGCCAGCAGCTCATACGTGGCCAGGGGCTACGAGCAGTACTTC.

This clonotype was counted only a few times. The CDR3 DNA reads as TGTGCCATCAGTCAAGTAGGGGGCGGCTATGGCTACACCTTC. Protein product: CAISQVGGGYGYTF. The chain couples TRBV10-3 to TRBJ1-2, with TRBD1 identical over 7 bases. Germline values: CDR1 ENHRY, CDR2 SYGVKD. With V trimmed by 5 bases and J by 4 bases, 7 bases remained unmatched. The CDR3 has 14 amino acids.

As concerns this clonotype: A much larger clone is a single base away; this may be a read error. The V gene is TRBV4-2, the J gene TRBJ2-3; D might be TRBD1 or TRBD2, each matching 5 bases. The CDR3 runs 12 residues. Germline V gene sequence: CDR1 LGHNA, CDR2 YNFKEQ. With 7 bases removed from V and 8 bases from J, the gap between germline ends came to 13 bases. The DNA for the CDR3 is TGTGCCAGCACCCCGACTGGGGGTACGCAGTATTTT. Translation: CASTPTGGTQYF.

This clonotype was seen a few times. This chain uses TRBV6-1 with TRBJ2-3, with D unresolved. V gave up 6 bases and J gave up 2 bases, with 9 bases separating them. This CDR3 has 13 residues. Germline-derived CDR1 and CDR2 are MNHNS and SASEGT. The CDR3 loop is CASRTSVTDTQYF. For the CDR3, the DNA is TGTGCCAGCAGGACGTCGGTCACAGATACGCAGTATTTT.

This clonotype was found a few times. The chain employs TRBV5-6 and TRBJ2-3, with D possibly being TRBD1 (5 bases). This CDR3 has 14 amino acids. Germline V lookup: CDR1 SGHDT, CDR2 YYEEEE. V dropped 4 bases and J dropped 2 bases, with 11 bases sitting between them. Written as DNA, the CDR3 is TGTGCCAGCAGCAAGGGGTACCACACAGATACGCAGTATTTT. Its translation is CASSKGYHTDTQYF.

The V gene is TRBV3-1, the J gene TRBJ1-2; D unresolved. Germline V gene lookup returns CDR1 LGHDT and CDR2 YNNKEL (reference sequence). This CDR3 has 14 residues. The ends were cut back, 4 bases at V and 7 bases at J, with 16 bases in the middle. The CDR3 DNA reads as TGTGCCAGCAGCCGCGAGTCGGGGTCTGTTGGCTACACCTTC. Encoded protein: CASSRESGSVGYTF.

This clonotype was detected ten times or more. Here the CDR3 DNA reads TGTGCCAGCAGTCACCGGGGACAGGGGGGTAAGTACGAGCAGTACTTC. This translates into CASSHRGQGGKYEQYF. V gene TRBV12-3 or TRBV12-4 combines with J gene TRBJ2-7; TRBD1 matches 11 bases. This CDR3 spans 16 amino acids. V was pared by 5 bases and J by 4 bases, with 10 bases of the junction left unmatched.

CDR3 in DNA: TGTGCCAGCAGCCCGACGACTAGCGGTTTCTACAATGAGCAGTTCTTC. This sequence encodes CASSPTTSGFYNEQFF. The chain employs TRBV7-9 and TRBJ2-1; the match to TRBD2 covers 9 bases. The ends lost 5 bases at V and 3 bases at J; junction bases unmatched: 8. There are 16 residues in the CDR3. Per the germline V gene, CDR1 is SEHNR and CDR2 is FQNEAQ (reference sequence).

This clonotype has only a few counts. J is TRBJ2-5 and V is TRBV7-2; weak D call: TRBD2 (5 bases). Germline lookup yields CDR1 SGHTA and CDR2 FQGNSA. Trimming removed 1 base from V and 6 bases from J, with 12 bases in between. The CDR3 totals 14 residues. Written as DNA, the CDR3 is TGTGCCAGCAGCTTAGACACCCCGGGAAAGACCCAGTACTTC. Translating gives CASSLDTPGKTQYF.

The gene calls are TRBV4-3 and TRBJ2-2; D remains ambiguous. Trimming pared 0 bases from V and 7 bases from J, leaving 9 bases between. The CDR3 spans 14 residues. Germline V gene sequence: CDR1 LGHNA, CDR2 YSLEER. DNA for the CDR3: TGCGCCAGCAGCCAAGATAATTGGGGCGGGGAGCTGTTTTTT. Amino acid sequence: CASSQDNWGGELFF.

This clonotype was recorded a few times. The genes are TRBV5-6 and TRBJ2-5, with 7 positions matching TRBD1. J was trimmed by 2 bases and V by 1 base; bases with no gene match: 11. CDR3 length: 17 amino acids. Germline CDR1 is SGHDT and CDR2 is YYEEEE. The CDR3 here is CASSLLFPGGTQETQYF. The CDR3 DNA sequence: TGTGCCAGCAGCTTGTTATTCCCAGGGGGAACGCAAGAGACCCAGTACTTC.

This clonotype was detected a few times. V and J are TRBV10-3 and TRBJ2-5; TRBD2 is a possible D gene (5 bases). V shed 2 bases and J shed 4 bases, with 23 bases lying between them. Germline CDR1 is ENHRY and CDR2 is SYGVKD. The CDR3 is 18 residues long. The CDR3 nucleotides are TGTGCCATCAGTGAGCCGGCCGGGGATCCAGGCCTGGGAGAGACCCAGTACTTC. Translating it yields CAISEPAGDPGLGETQYF.

The sample holds a few counts of this clonotype. The rearrangement links TRBV18 to TRBJ1-5; a possible D gene is TRBD1 (6 bases). Trimming stripped 3 bases from V and 4 bases from J, with 7 bases between. The CDR3 totals 13 residues. Germline CDR1 and CDR2: KGHSH and LQKENI. CDR3 nucleotide sequence: TGTGCCAGCTCACCTGGGACAAATCAGCCCCAGCATTTT. This sequence encodes CASSPGTNQPQHF. The whole variable domain, remainder taken from reference TRBV18 and TRBJ1-5, is NAGVMQNPRHLVRRRGQEARLRCSPMKGHSHVYWYRQLPEEGLKFMVYLQKENIIDESGMPKERFSAEFPKEGPSILRIQQVVRGDSAAYFCASSPGTNQPQHFGDGTRLSIL.

The sample holds a few counts of this clonotype. The chain employs TRBV2 and TRBJ2-1; D remains unclear. V was pared by 1 base and J by 6 bases, with 7 bases between. The CDR3 covers 13 residues. The V gene's germline CDR1 is SNHLY and CDR2 FYNNEI. CDR3 in amino acids: CASSEVEFNEQFF. The CDR3 bases are TGTGCCAGCAGTGAAGTGGAGTTCAATGAGCAGTTCTTC.

This clonotype turned up a few times. The J gene is TRBJ2-2, the V gene TRBV20-1; possibly TRBD2 for D (5 bases). Germline V CDR1 and CDR2: DFQATT, SNEGSKA (reference sequence). The CDR3 spans 15 residues. Deletions cut 0 bases from V and 0 bases from J, with 8 bases between. The CDR3 loop reads CSARDRSANTGELFF. The DNA for the CDR3 is TGCAGTGCTAGAGATCGTAGCGCGAACACCGGGGAGCTGTTTTTT.

CDR3 bases: TGCAGCGTTGAAGTTAAGGGGGCTTGGACTGAAGCTTTCTTT. It yields the protein CSVEVKGAWTEAFF. J is TRBJ1-1 and V is TRBV29-1; 7 positions match TRBD1. Germline V gene lookup returns CDR1 SQVTM and CDR2 ANQGSEA. The trim removed 1 base at V and 5 bases at J, leaving 7 bases unmatched. This CDR3 is built from 14 residues.

The V call is TRBV7-2, the J call TRBJ1-4; D might be TRBD1 (6 bases). The germline V gene encodes CDR1 SGHTA and CDR2 FQGNSA. The CDR3 is 15 amino acids. Trimming stripped 6 bases from V and 7 bases from J, with 18 bases between. CDR3: CASSLRGRVGEKLFF. As DNA, the CDR3 is TGTGCCAGCAGTCTCAGGGGCAGGGTGGGTGAAAAACTGTTTTTT.

The rearrangement uses TRBV6-1 and TRBJ2-1; 7 bases are shared with TRBD1. Germline V gives CDR1 MNHNS, CDR2 SASEGT. Trimming cost V 6 bases and J 3 bases; bases outside gene matches: 8. This CDR3 region has 15 residues. In nucleotides, the CDR3 is TGTGCCAGCAGGGACGACAGGGTAAACTACAATGAGCAGTTCTTC. Translation gives CASRDDRVNYNEQFF.

Concerning this clonotype itself: The junction differs from germline at one of its ends, possibly a read error. This chain connects TRBV20-1 to TRBJ2-5; D tentatively fits TRBD1 or TRBD2 (5 bases each). The CDR3 consists of 14 residues. The germline CDR1 and CDR2 sequences are DFQATT and SNEGSKA (reference sequence). CDR3: CSAGEPGPQETQYF. DNA of the CDR3: TGCAGTGCTGGAGAACCGGGACCGCAAGAGACCCAGTACTTC.

This clonotype was detected only a few times. V gene TRBV6-2 or TRBV6-3 combines with J gene TRBJ2-1; D gene uncertain. In germline, CDR1 is MNHEY, CDR2 SVGEGT. This CDR3 contains 16 residues. The V gene lost 1 base and the J gene lost 2 bases, with 12 bases spanning the gap. The CDR3 region is CASSYYIGPPYNEQFF. For the CDR3, the DNA is TGTGCCAGCAGTTACTATATAGGACCTCCCTACAATGAGCAGTTCTTC.

The V gene is TRBV28, the J gene TRBJ2-1, with TRBD1 as a possible D gene (7 bases). CDR1 MDHEN and CDR2 SYDVKM come from the germline V gene. Trimming pared 1 base from V and 6 bases from J, leaving 13 bases between. CDR3 length equals 15 residues. DNA of the CDR3: TGTGCCAGCAGTTTATCCAGCCAGGGGGGCAATGAGCAGTTCTTC. Amino acids: CASSLSSQGGNEQFF.

The rearrangement joins TRBV7-9 to TRBJ1-5, with TRBD1 as a possible D gene (5 bases). Germline assignment: CDR1 SEHNR and CDR2 FQNEAQ (reference sequence). V shed 1 base and J shed 0 bases, with 10 bases lying between them. The CDR3 runs 16 residues. CDR3 bases: TGTGCCAGCAGCTTAGGGGGGGTGGATAGCAATCAGCCCCAGCATTTT. Amino acid sequence: CASSLGGVDSNQPQHF.

The chain has TRBV25-1 and TRBJ2-3; TRBD1 agrees at 9 bases. Losses at the gene ends were 4 bases for V and 10 bases for J; bases not matched to a gene: 15. Germline V CDR1 and CDR2: MGHDK, SYGVNS. The CDR3 covers 16 residues. CDR3 nucleotides: TGTGCCAGCAGTGCTACAGGGGGCGAGACCACCTCCGCGCAGTATTTT. Translating it yields CASSATGGETTSAQYF.